A single sample gave rise to the 32 T cell receptor beta chains below, sequenced in a study of OX40 agonist ivuxolimab in advanced cancers. Measured with immunoSEQ multiplex PCR; TCRdb has only the in-frame clones, and not every one. The data hold 40,000 or so clones, with approximately 80% observed a single time. The starting material was CD4+ or CD8+ T cells sorted from blood, obtained in a trial of the OX40 agonist ivuxolimab. These TCRs come from an adult with an advanced solid tumor such as melanoma, head and neck, liver or kidney cancer.

This clone was picked up one time. CDR3 loop: CASSYVPDNEQFF. As DNA, the CDR3 is TGTGCCAGCAGTTACGTTCCAGACAATGAGCAGTTCTTC. The chain couples TRBV6-6 to TRBJ2-1; no clear D gene. V was shortened by 2 bases and J by 5 bases, with 7 bases between the two germline ends. The CDR3 totals 13 residues. Germline CDR1 reads MNHNY; CDR2 reads SVGAGI (reference sequence).

This sequence joins TRBV2 and TRBJ1-5, with D uncertain. Trimming cost V 1 base and J 7 bases, with 11 bases left between them. The CDR3 sequence is 14 residues long. In germline, CDR1 is SNHLY, CDR2 FYNNEI. The DNA for the CDR3 is TGTGCCAGCAGTGAAGGAGGGAGAGGGCAGCCCCAGCATTTT. Translation gives CASSEGGRGQPQHF. Drawing the rest from reference TRBV2 and TRBJ1-5, the complete variable domain is EPEVTQTPSHQVTQMGQEVILRCVPISNHLYFYWYRQILGQKVEFLVSFYNNEISEKSEIFDDQFSVERPDGSNFTLKIRSTKLEDSAMYFCASSEGGRGQPQHFGDGTRLSIL.

This clone was counted once. The chain combines TRBV28 with TRBJ1-3, with D possibly being TRBD1 (6 bases). V was pared by 3 bases and J by 2 bases, with 11 bases between. The CDR3 extends over 15 amino acids. CDR1 is MDHEN, CDR2 SYDVKM, per germline. The DNA of the CDR3 is TGTGCCAGCAGTTTGTTAGGGGGAACTGGAAACACCATATATTTT. Encoded protein: CASSLLGGTGNTIYF.

The chain's CDR3 is CASSLNRGLNEKLFF. The CDR3 DNA follows: TGCGCCAGCAGCTTGAACAGGGGGCTTAATGAAAAACTGTTTTTT. The chain links TRBV5-1 to TRBJ1-4; TRBD1 agrees at 9 bases. This CDR3 has 15 amino acids. CDR1 and CDR2 (germline): SGHRS, YFSETQ. Trimming cost V 1 base and J 4 bases; bases outside gene matches: 2.

V and J are TRBV5-4 and TRBJ1-1; no clear D. Trimming cost V 0 bases and J 8 bases, with 5 bases left between them. CDR1 and CDR2 (germline): SGHNT, YYREEE (reference sequence). The CDR3 spans 11 residues. The CDR3 DNA reads as TGTGCCAGCAGCTTGGGGGCAGAAGCTTTCTTT. This encodes CASSLGAEAFF.

This clone was seen just once. V gene TRBV4-3 combines with J gene TRBJ2-5, with 12 positions matching TRBD2. J was trimmed by 4 bases and V by 4 bases; bases with no gene match: 7. The CDR3 contains 16 residues. CDR1 LGHNA and CDR2 YSLEER come from the germline V gene. The CDR3 nucleotides read TGCGCCAGCAGCCGCTTGACTAGCGGGAGTGGAGAGACCCAGTACTTC. Its translation: CASSRLTSGSGETQYF.

This clone appeared a single time. This chain links TRBV5-1 with TRBJ1-3; D gene uncertain. Germline CDR1 and CDR2: SGHRS and YFSETQ. V dropped 0 bases and J dropped 1 base, with 8 bases sitting between them. This CDR3 has 15 amino acids. CDR3 in DNA: TGCGCCAGCAGCTTGGTAGAAGGATCTGGAAACACCATATATTTT. It codes for CASSLVEGSGNTIYF.

This clone was seen once. The V and J genes are TRBV6-1 and TRBJ2-5; D unresolved. Trimming took off 2 bases at V and 0 bases at J, with 7 bases between the two ends. The CDR3 length is 14 residues. The germline V gene encodes CDR1 MNHNS and CDR2 SASEGT. The CDR3 DNA follows: TGTGCCAGCAGTGAAAGAAACTACCAAGAGACCCAGTACTTC. The encoded protein is CASSERNYQETQYF.

The chain uses TRBV6-1 and TRBJ2-5, with D maybe TRBD2 (6 bases). CDR1 and CDR2 from the germline V gene are MNHNS and SASEGT. The CDR3 totals 13 residues. Deletions cut 11 bases from V and 5 bases from J, with 18 bases between. CDR3: CASTRESVETQYF. As DNA, the CDR3 is TGTGCCTCCACCCGGGAGAGCGTGGAGACCCAGTACTTC.

V gene TRBV6-5 combines with J gene TRBJ2-2; perhaps TRBD1 as D (6 bases). Germline V gene lookup returns CDR1 MNHEY and CDR2 SVGAGI. This CDR3 comprises 16 residues. V dropped 3 bases and J dropped 6 bases, with 17 bases sitting between them. The CDR3 region is CASSYRLTGSPGELFF. CDR3 DNA: TGTGCCAGCAGTTATCGGCTGACAGGATCCCCCGGGGAGCTGTTTTTT.

Details on this clone: One end of the junction varies from germline; a read error may be responsible. V and J are TRBV11-2 and TRBJ2-7; tentative D call: TRBD2 (6 bases). This CDR3 has 14 residues. Germline loops: CDR1 SGHAT, CDR2 FQNNGV. Here the CDR3 reads CASSLDNWGDQRHF. As DNA, the CDR3 is TGTGCCAGCAGCTTAGACAACTGGGGGGACCAAAGGCACTTC.

V and J are TRBV6-1 and TRBJ1-2, with D perhaps matching TRBD1 (5 bases). Germline lookup yields CDR1 MNHNS and CDR2 SASEGT. The V end lost 2 bases, the J end lost 2 bases, and 15 bases lay between the germline ends. This CDR3 contains 16 residues. CDR3 DNA sequence: TGTGCCAGCAGTGAAACAGGCTCCTTGTCAAACTATGGCTACACCTTC. Protein product: CASSETGSLSNYGYTF.

This chain links TRBV6-5 with TRBJ1-5, with TRBD1 matching 7 bases. Trimming cost V 5 bases and J 5 bases; bases outside gene matches: 9. Germline assignment: CDR1 MNHEY and CDR2 SVGAGI. The CDR3 is 15 amino acids. The CDR3 DNA reads as TGTGCCAGCAGTGCCCGACAGGGCCGGCATCAGCCCCAGCATTTT. Translation gives CASSARQGRHQPQHF.

This clone was observed a handful of times. The rearrangement uses TRBV6-9 and TRBJ1-3; D not certain. CDR3 length equals 14 residues. Germline CDR1 is MNHGY and CDR2 is SVAAGI. Trimming removed 3 bases at V and 0 bases at J, with 6 bases between. The CDR3 bases are TGTGCCAGCAGTTACATGAGCTCTGGAAACACCATATATTTT. Translating it yields CASSYMSSGNTIYF.

This rearrangement joins TRBV27 to TRBJ2-1; TRBD2 matches at 7 bases. The ends lost 0 bases at V and 3 bases at J; junction bases unmatched: 5. This CDR3 has 16 residues. Looked up from germline, CDR1 is MNHEY and CDR2 is SMNVEV (reference sequence). The CDR3 sequence: CASSLSLAVFYNEQFF. The DNA of the CDR3 is TGTGCCAGCAGTTTATCTCTAGCGGTGTTCTACAATGAGCAGTTCTTC.

V and J are TRBV2 and TRBJ1-1; D may be TRBD1 (6 bases). The CDR3 extends over 12 amino acids. CDR1 SNHLY and CDR2 FYNNEI come from the germline V gene. The V and J ends lost 4 bases and 5 bases respectively, with 8 bases between them. Here the CDR3 DNA reads TGTGCCAGCAGTGTACAGGGTACTGAAGCTTTCTTT. Its protein is CASSVQGTEAFF. The entire variable domain, with the rest obtained from reference TRBV2 and TRBJ1-1, is as follows: EPEVTQTPSHQVTQMGQEVILRCVPISNHLYFYWYRQILGQKVEFLVSFYNNEISEKSEIFDDQFSVERPDGSNFTLKIRSTKLEDSAMYFCASSVQGTEAFFGQGTRLTVV.

Points on this clone: Other DNA sequences in this sample translate to the same CDR3. J is TRBJ2-5 and V is TRBV2, with D unclear. The ends were cut back, 2 bases at V and 5 bases at J, with 3 bases in the middle. Germline V gene data show CDR1 as SNHLY and CDR2 as FYNNEI. The CDR3 consists of 11 residues. The CDR3 sequence is CASSEYETQYF. Here the CDR3 DNA reads TGTGCCAGCAGTGAATATGAGACCCAGTACTTC.

This clone was counted a single time. The V call is TRBV28, the J call TRBJ2-3; 7 positions agree with TRBD2. Germline V gene sequence: CDR1 MDHEN, CDR2 SYDVKM. The J segment lost 5 bases and the V segment lost 2 bases, leaving 13 bases of the junction unmatched. This CDR3 region has 17 residues. The CDR3 bases are TGTGCCAGCAGTTTACGTTGGGGCGGGAGTAGACTAGATACGCAGTATTTT. Amino acids: CASSLRWGGSRLDTQYF.

This chain uses TRBV5-8 with TRBJ2-3; a weak D match, TRBD2 (6 bases). Trimming took 4 bases from V and 2 from J, leaving 14 bases between them. The CDR3 loop spans 15 amino acids. From germline, CDR1 is SGHTS and CDR2 YDEGEE. CDR3 DNA sequence: TGTGCCAGCAGCGGAGGGTGGGGAAACACAGATACGCAGTATTTT. Amino acids: CASSGGWGNTDTQYF.

This clone turned up a few times. The V call is TRBV6-1, the J call TRBJ2-5; unclear D gene. Germline CDR1 and CDR2: MNHNS and SASEGT. The V end lost 0 bases, the J end lost 1 base, and 15 bases lay between the germline ends. The CDR3 is 17 amino acids. Here the CDR3 DNA reads TGTGCCAGCAGTGAAGCAGGTAGTCTTCCTTTCCAAGAGACCCAGTACTTC. The encoded protein is CASSEAGSLPFQETQYF.

The V call is TRBV15, the J call TRBJ2-1, with D possibly TRBD1 on 5 matching bases. There are 14 residues in the CDR3. In germline, CDR1 is LNHNV, CDR2 YYDKDF (reference sequence). The V gene lost 0 bases and the J gene lost 10 bases, with 13 bases spanning the gap. CDR3 sequence (DNA): TGTGCCACCAGCAGAGATCCAACCAGGGCGGAGCAGTTCTTC. Translated: CATSRDPTRAEQFF.

V is TRBV6-1 and J is TRBJ2-7; 11 bases line up with TRBD2. This CDR3 contains 13 residues. Germline V CDR1 and CDR2: MNHNS, SASEGT. Trimming cost V 10 bases and J 4 bases; bases outside gene matches: 6. The CDR3 protein is CAIAGTSGYEQYF. CDR3 bases: TGTGCCATCGCCGGGACTAGCGGATACGAGCAGTACTTC.

The rearrangement links TRBV2 to TRBJ1-4; D possibly corresponds to TRBD1 (5 bases). Germline V gene sequence: CDR1 SNHLY, CDR2 FYNNEI. This CDR3 has 14 amino acids. Trimming took off 6 bases at V and 10 bases at J, with 18 bases between the two ends. The CDR3 DNA is TGTGCCAGCAGCAGGCCAAGTGACGGGGGAAAACTGTTTTTT. Its protein product is CASSRPSDGGKLFF.

The chain recombines TRBV11-2 with TRBJ2-1; D gene ambiguous. This CDR3 comprises 12 residues. V was trimmed by 1 base and J by 13 bases, leaving 11 bases between them. Looked up from germline, CDR1 is SGHAT and CDR2 is FQNNGV. The CDR3 region has the DNA TGTGCCAGCAGCTTAGGAGACCAACCTCAGTTCTTC. This encodes CASSLGDQPQFF.

This chain links TRBV18 with TRBJ1-3; D remains unclear. The germline V gene has CDR1 KGHSH and CDR2 LQKENI. The CDR3 spans 15 residues. V was clipped by 3 bases and J by 2 bases, with 11 bases between them. The CDR3 DNA follows: TGTGCCAGCTCACCCCCCTCGAAAGCTGGAAACACCATATATTTT. Amino acids: CASSPPSKAGNTIYF.

The chain couples TRBV4-1 to TRBJ1-5; D call uncertain. CDR1 and CDR2 (germline): MGHRA, YSYEKL. Trimming removed 0 bases from V and 0 bases from J, with 0 bases in between. The CDR3 contains 13 residues. The CDR3 sequence: CASSQDSNQPQHF. The CDR3 bases are TGCGCCAGCAGCCAAGATAGCAATCAGCCCCAGCATTTT.

The chain uses TRBV25-1 and TRBJ1-1; D unresolved. The V end lost 3 bases, the J end lost 1 base, and 0 bases lay between the germline ends. CDR1 and CDR2 from the germline V gene are MGHDK and SYGVNS. The CDR3 totals 11 residues. DNA of the CDR3: TGTGCCAGCAGTGAGAACACTGAAGCTTTCTTT. This gives the protein CASSENTEAFF.

This chain joins TRBV18 and TRBJ1-2; a possible D gene is TRBD1 (5 bases). CDR3 length: 13 residues. The V and J ends lost 6 bases and 1 base respectively, with 9 bases between them. CDR1 is KGHSH, CDR2 LQKENI, per germline. The DNA of the CDR3 is TGTGCCAGCTCCCCGACAGTTAACTATGGCTACACCTTC. Translation gives CASSPTVNYGYTF.

The chain combines TRBV5-4 with TRBJ2-1; 10 bases map to TRBD2. The J segment lost 3 bases and the V segment lost 4 bases, leaving 10 bases of the junction unmatched. This CDR3 has 17 amino acids. Germline assignment: CDR1 SGHNT and CDR2 YYREEE (reference sequence). The CDR3 loop reads CASSPKAGTSVYNEQFF. CDR3 in DNA: TGTGCCAGCAGCCCAAAAGCCGGGACTAGCGTCTACAATGAGCAGTTCTTC.

J is TRBJ2-1 and V is TRBV7-2; unclear D gene. CDR3 length equals 14 residues. Trimming removed 1 base at V and 5 bases at J, with 9 bases between. Germline CDR1 SGHTA, CDR2 FQGNSA. The CDR3 DNA sequence: TGTGCCAGCAGCTTAGAACGGGCGGACAATGAGCAGTTCTTC. Its protein is CASSLERADNEQFF.

The chain uses TRBV5-6 and TRBJ2-3; D is unresolved. The germline CDR1 and CDR2 sequences are SGHDT and YYEEEE. The CDR3 is 14 amino acids. The V end lost 2 bases, the J end lost 2 bases, and 9 bases lay between the germline ends. This chain's CDR3 is CASSFPELTDTQYF. In nucleotides, the CDR3 is TGTGCCAGCAGCTTCCCGGAACTCACAGATACGCAGTATTTT.

The genes are TRBV5-1 and TRBJ2-1, with 7 bases that match TRBD2. Germline V gene data show CDR1 as SGHRS and CDR2 as YFSETQ. After removal of 0 bases from V and 1 base from J, the junction contained 7 bases not matched to a gene. The length of the CDR3 is 17 residues. The CDR3 sequence is CASSLGAGARSYNEQFF. In nucleotides, the CDR3 is TGCGCCAGCAGCTTGGGGGCGGGAGCGAGGTCCTACAATGAGCAGTTCTTC.